These 10 T cell receptor beta chains were sequenced from one sample in a study of blood T cell repertoires in COVID-19 (dated by TCRdb to 2020 to 2021). The library was generated by the immunoSEQ multiplex PCR assay. The table was pulled from immuneACCESS by TCRdb, which kept in-frame rearrangements only. Such tables lose some clones; where checked, under half of the loss comes from unresolved V genes, and the rest has no known cause. Recorded for this sample are about 410,000 clones; approximately 90% of them occurred a single time. The ten largest make up roughly 1.6% of the sample. The sequenced sample was peripheral blood. These TCRs come from a woman in her 40s with COVID-19, enrolled during active disease.

The V call is TRBV6-2 or TRBV6-3, the J call TRBJ1-4; TRBD1 is a possible D gene (5 bases). The CDR3 is made up of 14 amino acids. Trimming removed 2 bases from V and 7 bases from J, with 11 bases in between. Germline V CDR1 and CDR2: MNHEY, SVGEGT. The CDR3 DNA reads as TGTGCCAGCAGTTACGGGGACTTCGGTGAAAAACTGTTTTTT. This codes for CASSYGDFGEKLFF.

The gene calls are TRBV5-1 and TRBJ2-1, with 7 bases identical to TRBD2. Germline CDR1 is SGHRS and CDR2 is YFSETQ. V lost 6 bases to trimming and J lost 6 bases; unmatched junction nucleotides: 21. The CDR3 is made up of 18 amino acids. The CDR3 sequence is CASTTKASSGNTRNEQFF. As DNA, the CDR3 is TGCGCCAGCACCACGAAAGCCTCAAGCGGGAATACCCGCAATGAGCAGTTCTTC.

The chain recombines TRBV29-1 with TRBJ1-3; the D is unclear. V shed 6 bases and J shed 6 bases, with 12 bases lying between them. The CDR3 loop spans 12 amino acids. The V gene's germline CDR1 is SQVTM and CDR2 ANQGSEA. CDR3 DNA sequence: TGCAGCGTAGCCCCCTCCCCAAACACCATATATTTT. This sequence encodes CSVAPSPNTIYF.

This clone appeared many times. This chain connects TRBV6-5 to TRBJ2-1, with 7 bases that match TRBD1. Trimming removed 2 bases from V and 5 bases from J; junction bases left unmatched: 3. CDR3 length: 14 amino acids. Germline lookup yields CDR1 MNHEY and CDR2 SVGAGI. CDR3 sequence reads: CASSYTGVHNEQFF. The CDR3 DNA sequence: TGTGCCAGCAGTTACACAGGGGTCCACAATGAGCAGTTCTTC.

The chain employs TRBV5-5 and TRBJ2-7; no reliable D call. The V gene lost 4 bases and the J gene lost 3 bases, with 11 bases spanning the gap. Germline V gives CDR1 SGHKS, CDR2 YYEKEE (reference sequence). The CDR3 has 13 residues. The chain's CDR3 is CASSLVPLYEQYF. CDR3 nucleotide sequence: TGTGCCAGCAGCCTCGTCCCCCTCTACGAGCAGTACTTC.

CDR3 nucleotide sequence: TGTGCCAGCAGCTCCCAGATGGAGACCCAGTACTTC. This codes for CASSSQMETQYF. This chain uses TRBV7-2 with TRBJ2-5; no clear D. This CDR3 comprises 12 residues. The V and J ends lost 4 bases and 5 bases respectively, with 8 bases between them. The germline V gene encodes CDR1 SGHTA and CDR2 FQGNSA.

The V and J genes are TRBV5-1 and TRBJ1-2, with 10 positions matching TRBD1. V dropped 0 bases and J dropped 8; count of bases not matched to a gene: 7. Germline V lookup: CDR1 SGHRS, CDR2 YFSETQ. The length of the CDR3 is 15 residues. The CDR3 region is CASSLAGTGAWGYTF. The CDR3 coding sequence is TGCGCCAGCAGCTTGGCCGGGACAGGGGCATGGGGCTACACCTTC.

The gene calls are TRBV25-1 and TRBJ1-3; possibly TRBD1 for D (6 bases). V lost 8 bases and J lost 2, with 16 bases in between. CDR3 length: 15 residues. The germline CDR1 and CDR2 sequences are MGHDK and SYGVNS. Here the CDR3 reads CASRDRIPAGNTIYF. In DNA, the CDR3 is TGTGCCAGCCGAGACAGGATCCCGGCTGGAAACACCATATATTTT.

The chain joins TRBV10-3 to TRBJ2-5; TRBD2 matches 11 bases. V shed 8 bases and J 3 bases; nucleotides not matched to a gene: 5. The CDR3 is 14 residues long. Germline V gives CDR1 ENHRY, CDR2 SYGVKD. The CDR3 loop is CAISHSGGEETQYF. The CDR3 bases are TGTGCCATCTCTCATAGCGGGGGGGAAGAGACCCAGTACTTC.

The genes are TRBV4-1 and TRBJ1-6; TRBD1 aligns across 7 bases. V dropped 4 bases and J dropped 8; count of bases not matched to a gene: 11. The CDR3 extends over 16 amino acids. The germline CDR1 and CDR2 sequences are MGHRA and YSYEKL. The CDR3 here is CASSRNPGQNDSPLHF. The CDR3 nucleotides read TGCGCCAGCAGCCGAAATCCGGGACAGAACGATTCACCCCTCCACTTT.